These 31 T cell receptor beta chains share one sample of origin, sequenced in a study of beta chain features in type 1 diabetes. Regarding the study as a whole: Researchers report that Type 1 diabetes patients had moderately but significantly shorter TCRB CDR3s across all four CD4+ subsets.

Antigens for these TCRs are unknown. Every bit of the isolated RNA underwent reverse transcription, so sequencing read expressed TCRB transcripts. Clones were sequenced by immunoSEQ multiplex PCR, and TCRdb holds only the in-frame ones, with some missing. In the table there are around 690,000 clones, roughly 12% of which are singletons. The source material was naive CD4+ T cells from blood. The receptor set was obtained from a man aged 30 to 45 with type 1 diabetes.

This clone has only a few counts. This chain links TRBV25-1 with TRBJ2-6, with 7 nucleotides matching TRBD1. The CDR3 covers 18 residues. Unmatched junction bases numbered 11, after V lost 4 bases and J lost 2 bases. Germline V gene data show CDR1 as MGHDK and CDR2 as SYGVNS. Here the CDR3 DNA reads TGTGCCAGCAGTGCCGTACAGGGGTCTTTTACTGGGGCCAACGTCCTGACTTTC. As protein: CASSAVQGSFTGANVLTF. The entire variable domain, with the rest obtained from reference TRBV25-1 and TRBJ2-6, is as follows: EADIYQTPRYLVIGTGKKITLECSQTMGHDKMYWYQQDPGMELHLIHYSYGVNSTEKGDLSSESTVSRIRTEHFPLTLESARPSHTSQYLCASSAVQGSFTGANVLTFGAGSRLTVL.

This clone turned up a few times. The rearrangement uses TRBV7-9 and TRBJ1-5; D perhaps matches TRBD1 (6 bases). In germline, CDR1 is SEHNR, CDR2 FQNEAQ (reference sequence). This CDR3 spans 18 amino acids. Deletions cut 1 base from V and 2 bases from J, with 18 bases between. This CDR3 is CASSLGDRRPSGNQPQHF. In nucleotides, the CDR3 is TGTGCCAGCAGCTTAGGCGACAGGAGGCCCTCGGGCAATCAGCCCCAGCATTTT. Together with reference TRBV7-9 and TRBJ1-5, the CDR3 gives the full variable domain: DTGVSQNPRHKITKRGQNVTFRCDPISEHNRLYWYRQTLGQGPEFLTYFQNEAQLEKSRLLSDRFSAERPKGSFSTLEIQRTEQGDSAMYLCASSLGDRRPSGNQPQHFGDGTRLSIL.

The chain joins TRBV5-1 to TRBJ1-6, with D perhaps matching TRBD1 (6 bases). The germline CDR1 and CDR2 sequences are SGHRS and YFSETQ. CDR3 length equals 16 residues. V gave up 4 bases and J gave up 5 bases, with 16 bases separating them. The CDR3 DNA reads as TGCGCCAGCAGCCTAACTCAGACAGGCAATAATTCACCCCTCCACTTT. It yields the protein CASSLTQTGNNSPLHF.

CDR3 protein: CAIVAGPTYEQYF. CDR3 bases: TGTGCCATCGTGGCGGGGCCTACCTACGAGCAGTACTTC. The chain employs TRBV10-3 and TRBJ2-7, with D perhaps TRBD2 (6 bases). Trimming removed 8 bases at V and 2 bases at J, with 13 bases between. CDR3 length equals 13 residues. CDR1 and CDR2 (germline): ENHRY, SYGVKD.

This sequence joins TRBV7-2 and TRBJ2-1, with 8 bases that match TRBD2. The CDR3 runs to 16 residues. Per the germline V gene, CDR1 is SGHTA and CDR2 is FQGNSA. The junction had 3 bases not matched to a gene; V was cut back by 0 bases and J by 2 bases. CDR3 sequence reads: CASSLAQAGAYNEQFF. The DNA of the CDR3 is TGTGCCAGCAGCTTAGCGCAAGCGGGGGCCTACAATGAGCAGTTCTTC.

The gene calls are TRBV7-2 and TRBJ2-4; TRBD1 matches 11 bases. Germline CDR1 reads SGHTA; CDR2 reads FQGNSA. V was clipped by 0 bases and J by 10 bases; unmatched bases: 8. The CDR3 is 16 residues long. The CDR3 DNA reads as TGTGCCAGCAGCTTAGCGCGGACAGGGGGCCAGTTTATTCAGTACTTC. This sequence encodes CASSLARTGGQFIQYF.

The chain is built from TRBV7-2 and TRBJ2-3, with TRBD1 identical over 8 bases. Germline trimming cut 6 bases from V and 1 base from J; bases unmatched to any gene: 9. Germline V CDR1 and CDR2: SGHTA, FQGNSA. The CDR3 has 16 residues. The CDR3 sequence is CASRLPGGRGTDTQYF. The DNA for the CDR3 is TGTGCCAGCAGGCTACCAGGGGGCCGGGGCACAGATACGCAGTATTTT.

The V call is TRBV5-5, the J call TRBJ2-5; tentative D call: TRBD2 (6 bases). V was pared by 4 bases and J by 5 bases, with 18 bases between. Per germline, CDR1 SGHKS and CDR2 YYEKEE (reference sequence). CDR3 length equals 15 residues. This CDR3 reads CASSPTGTPWETQYF. Here the CDR3 DNA reads TGTGCCAGCAGCCCGACCGGGACTCCCTGGGAGACCCAGTACTTC.

This clone showed up just a few times. V and J are TRBV11-2 and TRBJ2-4, with 9 positions matching TRBD1. The CDR3 contains 15 residues. V gave up 4 bases and J gave up 8 bases; unmatched junction bases: 9. Germline lookup yields CDR1 SGHAT and CDR2 FQNNGV. CDR3 loop: CASSSTLDRGYIQYF. As DNA, the CDR3 is TGTGCCAGCAGCTCTACCTTGGACAGGGGATACATTCAGTACTTC.

This clone has only a few counts. The chain is built from TRBV18 and TRBJ1-2; 8 bases fit TRBD1. The CDR3 runs 15 residues. The germline gives CDR1 KGHSH, CDR2 LQKENI. With V trimmed by 4 bases and J by 3 bases, 7 bases remained unmatched. The CDR3 nucleotides are TGTGCCAGCTCACAAAACACAGGGGGAGACTATGGCTACACCTTC. Translated: CASSQNTGGDYGYTF.

This chain links TRBV6-6 with TRBJ2-2; D is possibly TRBD2 (5 bases). This CDR3 comprises 12 residues. The germline V and J ends were trimmed by 5 bases and 13 bases, with 14 bases remaining between them. CDR1 is MNHNY and CDR2 is SVGAGI in the germline V gene (reference sequence). The CDR3 here is CASSASVEGLFF. The DNA for the CDR3 is TGTGCCAGCAGTGCCTCCGTCGAGGGGCTGTTTTTT.

V usage is TRBV7-2 and J usage is TRBJ2-3; possible D gene TRBD2, 5 bases. CDR3 length: 16 amino acids. Germline V CDR1 and CDR2: SGHTA, FQGNSA. V lost 5 bases and J 4 bases, leaving 19 bases between the germline ends. Written as DNA, the CDR3 is TGTGCCAGCAGCCGCCAGGCTAGCTCGGGCGCAGATACGCAGTATTTT. Translated, it gives CASSRQASSGADTQYF. Looking up the rest from reference TRBV7-2 and TRBJ2-3 gives the full variable domain: GAGVSQSPSNKVTEKGKDVELRCDPISGHTALYWYRQSLGQGLEFLIYFQGNSAPDKSGLPSDRFSAERTGGSVSTLTIQRTQQEDSAVYLCASSRQASSGADTQYFGPGTRLTVL.

The genes are TRBV6-1 and TRBJ1-6; D remains ambiguous. The CDR3 covers 15 residues. The germline V gene has CDR1 MNHNS and CDR2 SASEGT. V was pared by 6 bases and J by 7 bases, with 16 bases between. The CDR3: CASRPLAGLNSPLHF. DNA for the CDR3: TGTGCCAGCAGGCCCCTTGCCGGGTTGAATTCACCCCTCCACTTT.

This clone has only a few counts. The V and J genes are TRBV9 and TRBJ1-2, with 8 nucleotides matching TRBD1. Trimming at V came to 3 bases and at J to 8 bases, leaving 12 bases not matched to a gene. The CDR3 runs to 15 residues. Germline V lookup: CDR1 SGDLS, CDR2 YYNGEE. CDR3 coding DNA: TGTGCCAGCAGCGCGGTCCTGACAGGGGTGAACGGCTACACCTTC. The encoded protein is CASSAVLTGVNGYTF.

The chain is built from TRBV14 and TRBJ2-1; no clear D gene. The CDR3 is 15 amino acids. Germline loops: CDR1 SGHDN, CDR2 FVKESK. V lost 5 bases and J 10 bases, leaving 21 bases between the germline ends. The CDR3 spells CASSSLMGRREEQFF. CDR3 in DNA: TGTGCCAGCAGCTCACTCATGGGCCGTCGTGAGGAGCAGTTCTTC.

In this sample, this clone turned up a few times. The chain recombines TRBV30 with TRBJ1-4; 8 bases map to TRBD1. The CDR3 covers 15 residues. Germline values: CDR1 GTSNPN, CDR2 SVGIG (reference sequence). The V segment lost 2 bases and the J segment 5 bases; nucleotides outside the gene matches: 7. This CDR3 is CAWSSGRGHNEKLFF. For the CDR3, the DNA is TGTGCCTGGAGTAGTGGCAGGGGGCACAATGAAAAACTGTTTTTT. Drawing the rest from reference TRBV30 and TRBJ1-4, the complete variable domain is SQTIHQWPATLVQPVGSPLSLECTVEGTSNPNLYWYRQAAGRGLQLLFYSVGIGQISSEVPQNLSASRPQDRQFILSSKKLLLSDSGFYLCAWSSGRGHNEKLFFGSGTQLSVL.

This clone was seen a handful of times. The sample holds other DNA sequences that translate to the same CDR3. V is TRBV7-9 and J is TRBJ2-3, with D perhaps TRBD2 (6 bases). Germline V gene lookup returns CDR1 SEHNR and CDR2 FQNEAQ (reference sequence). V dropped 2 bases and J dropped 3 bases, with 9 bases sitting between them. The length of the CDR3 is 14 residues. This CDR3 reads CASSLRLATDTQYF. Here the CDR3 DNA reads TGTGCCAGCAGCTTACGGCTAGCGACAGATACGCAGTATTTT. Complete variable domain (other parts from reference TRBV7-9 and TRBJ2-3): DTGVSQNPRHKITKRGQNVTFRCDPISEHNRLYWYRQTLGQGPEFLTYFQNEAQLEKSRLLSDRFSAERPKGSFSTLEIQRTEQGDSAMYLCASSLRLATDTQYFGPGTRLTVL.

This clone was counted a few times. The chain links TRBV19 to TRBJ2-7; tentatively, D is TRBD1 (6 bases). Germline V gene lookup returns CDR1 LNHDA and CDR2 SQIVND (reference sequence). The CDR3 totals 15 residues. The germline V and J ends were trimmed by 5 bases and 3 bases, with 17 bases remaining between them. The CDR3 DNA is TGTGCCAGTAGTGATTCGGACAGCGATCTCTACGAGCAGTACTTC. Its translation is CASSDSDSDLYEQYF.

The chain couples TRBV4-1 to TRBJ2-3; D gene uncertain. Germline V CDR1 and CDR2: MGHRA, YSYEKL. The V end was cut by 0 bases, the J end by 14 bases, with 24 bases between. The length of the CDR3 is 16 residues. CDR3 residues: CASSQDVRTLGKSRYF. The DNA of the CDR3 is TGCGCCAGCAGCCAAGACGTACGGACCTTAGGGAAGTCAAGGTATTTT.

This clone was detected a few times. V gene TRBV7-2 combines with J gene TRBJ1-2; D unclear. Germline V gene data show CDR1 as SGHTA and CDR2 as FQGNSA. The CDR3 contains 14 residues. Trimming pared 5 bases from V and 8 bases from J, leaving 18 bases between. The CDR3 DNA reads TGTGCCAGCAGCCGAGACCAGGACCAATCCGGCTACACCTTC. Its protein product is CASSRDQDQSGYTF.

This clone was counted only a few times. This sequence joins TRBV11-2 and TRBJ1-2; D call uncertain. The CDR3 has 12 residues. Germline V CDR1 and CDR2: SGHAT, FQNNGV. V was clipped by 4 bases and J by 4 bases, with 7 bases between them. CDR3 DNA: TGTGCCAGCAGCTCCACCCCCTATGGCTACACCTTC. Its translation: CASSSTPYGYTF. The entire variable domain, with the rest obtained from reference TRBV11-2 and TRBJ1-2, is as follows: EAGVAQSPRYKIIEKRQSVAFWCNPISGHATLYWYQQILGQGPKLLIQFQNNGVVDDSQLPKDRFSAERLKGVDSTLKIQPAKLEDSAVYLCASSSTPYGYTFGSGTRLTVV.

This chain joins TRBV29-1 and TRBJ1-2; 8 bases agree with TRBD1. CDR3 length equals 13 residues. V was clipped by 6 bases and J by 2 bases; unmatched bases: 5. Looked up from germline, CDR1 is SQVTM and CDR2 is ANQGSEA. The CDR3 coding sequence is TGCAGCGTAGTGGGACAGGCGAACTATGGCTACACCTTC. Translation gives CSVVGQANYGYTF.

The table lists this clone with a few counts. One end of the junction fails to match germline, which may point to a read error. This chain uses TRBV7-7 with TRBJ2-7, with D possibly being TRBD1 (5 bases). In germline, CDR1 is SSHAT, CDR2 FNYEAQ (reference sequence). This CDR3 is built from 13 residues. CDR3 nucleotides: TGTGCTAGCAGCTTAGGGGCCGACTACGAGCAGTACTTC. Residues: CASSLGADYEQYF.

This clone has just a few counts. The chain employs TRBV28 and TRBJ2-5, with D perhaps being TRBD1 or TRBD2 (5 bases each). Trimming removed 3 bases from V and 4 bases from J, with 6 bases in between. This CDR3 has 12 residues. Germline CDR1 MDHEN, CDR2 SYDVKM. CDR3 sequence reads: CASSFGGETQYF. As DNA, the CDR3 is TGTGCCAGCAGTTTTGGGGGAGAGACCCAGTACTTC.

This chain joins TRBV7-9 and TRBJ2-3, with D perhaps TRBD1 or TRBD2 (5 bases each). This CDR3 is built from 14 residues. V was shortened by 8 bases and J by 9 bases, with 21 bases between the two germline ends. CDR1 and CDR2 (germline): SEHNR, FQNEAQ (reference sequence). CDR3 bases: TGTGCCAGCCTTGGGGACGGACACCCTCACACGCAGTATTTT. Its translation is CASLGDGHPHTQYF.

This chain links TRBV10-3 with TRBJ2-7; D is ambiguous. V shed 5 bases and J shed 4 bases, with 9 bases lying between them. Per the germline V gene, CDR1 is ENHRY and CDR2 is SYGVKD. This CDR3 region has 12 residues. The CDR3 reads CAISSGPYEQYF. CDR3 nucleotide sequence: TGTGCCATCAGTTCCGGACCTTACGAGCAGTACTTC.

This clone occurred a few times. The rearrangement uses TRBV7-9 and TRBJ2-1, with D maybe TRBD2 (5 bases). This CDR3 comprises 13 residues. Deletions cut 8 bases from V and 8 bases from J, with 16 bases between. Germline loops: CDR1 SEHNR, CDR2 FQNEAQ (reference sequence). The CDR3 DNA is TGTGCCAGCGGACGGACTGATCGCCATGAGCAGTTCTTC. This sequence encodes CASGRTDRHEQFF.

This clone turned up a few times. The CDR3 sequence: CASSPGWDSSPDAEAFF. CDR3 sequence (DNA): TGTGCCAGCAGCCCTGGTTGGGACTCATCACCTGACGCTGAAGCTTTCTTT. The rearrangement uses TRBV7-9 and TRBJ1-1; D perhaps matches TRBD1 (5 bases). Germline V gene sequence: CDR1 SEHNR, CDR2 FQNEAQ (reference sequence). This CDR3 is 17 amino acids long. Trimming shortened V by 5 bases and J by 6 bases, and 25 bases separated the two germline ends.

This clone appeared a few times. This chain connects TRBV9 to TRBJ1-5; D is possibly TRBD1 (5 bases). The germline V gene encodes CDR1 SGDLS and CDR2 YYNGEE. The CDR3 spans 15 residues. V was clipped by 4 bases and J by 2 bases, with 13 bases between them. The CDR3 loop is CASSLGVNGNQPQHF. DNA of the CDR3: TGTGCCAGCAGCTTGGGGGTCAATGGCAATCAGCCCCAGCATTTT.

The sample holds a few counts of this clone. This sequence joins TRBV29-1 and TRBJ2-7, with no clear D. The CDR3 runs to 12 residues. The ends were cut back, 4 bases at V and 0 bases at J, with 7 bases in the middle. The germline gives CDR1 SQVTM, CDR2 ANQGSEA. The CDR3 DNA sequence: TGCAGCGTTGTAGAGGACTCCTACGAGCAGTACTTC. Translated, it gives CSVVEDSYEQYF.

This clone was observed a handful of times. The rearrangement uses TRBV25-1 and TRBJ1-1, with 8 bases aligning to TRBD1. With V trimmed by 2 bases and J by 0 bases, 8 bases remained unmatched. CDR1 is MGHDK and CDR2 is SYGVNS in the germline V gene. The CDR3 totals 17 residues. As DNA, the CDR3 is TGTGCCAGCAGTGAAGCGCAGGGGGCGACCTTGAACACTGAAGCTTTCTTT. Protein: CASSEAQGATLNTEAFF.